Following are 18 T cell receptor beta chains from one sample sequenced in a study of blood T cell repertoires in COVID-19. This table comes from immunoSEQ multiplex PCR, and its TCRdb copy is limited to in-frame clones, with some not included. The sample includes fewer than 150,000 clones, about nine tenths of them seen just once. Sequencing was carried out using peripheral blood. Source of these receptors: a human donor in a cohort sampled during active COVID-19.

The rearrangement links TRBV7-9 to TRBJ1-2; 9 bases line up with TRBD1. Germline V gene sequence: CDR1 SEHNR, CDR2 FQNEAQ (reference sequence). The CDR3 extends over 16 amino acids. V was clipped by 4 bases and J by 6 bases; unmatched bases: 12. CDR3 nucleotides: TGTGCCAGCAGCTCCAATCAACAGGGGGCTTGGGATGGCTACACCTTC. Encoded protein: CASSSNQQGAWDGYTF.

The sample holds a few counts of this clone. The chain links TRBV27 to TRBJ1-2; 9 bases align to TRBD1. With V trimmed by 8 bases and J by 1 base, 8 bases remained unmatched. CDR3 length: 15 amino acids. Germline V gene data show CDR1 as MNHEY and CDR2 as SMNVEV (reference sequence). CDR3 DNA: TGTGCCAGCGGTGGACAGGGGACTTATAACTATGGCTACACCTTC. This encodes CASGGQGTYNYGYTF.

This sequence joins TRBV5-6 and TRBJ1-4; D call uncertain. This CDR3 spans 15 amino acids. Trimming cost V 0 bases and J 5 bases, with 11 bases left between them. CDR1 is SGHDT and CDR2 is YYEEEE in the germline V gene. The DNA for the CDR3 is TGTGCCAGCAGCTTGGCAGCGGGTAGGAATGAAAAACTGTTTTTT. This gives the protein CASSLAAGRNEKLFF.

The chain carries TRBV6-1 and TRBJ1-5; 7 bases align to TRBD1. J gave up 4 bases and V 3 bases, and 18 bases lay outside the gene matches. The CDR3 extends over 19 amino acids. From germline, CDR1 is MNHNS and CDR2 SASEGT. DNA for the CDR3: TGTGCCAGCAGTGAGGAAGTTTGGCTGGGACAGTCATATAATCAGCCCCAGCATTTT. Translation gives CASSEEVWLGQSYNQPQHF.

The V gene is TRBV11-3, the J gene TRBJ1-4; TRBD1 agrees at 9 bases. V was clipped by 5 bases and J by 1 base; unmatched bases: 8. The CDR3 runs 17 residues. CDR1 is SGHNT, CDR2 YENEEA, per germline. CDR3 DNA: TGTGCCAGCAGCCACAGGGGGCGATTAAGAACTAATGAAAAACTGTTTTTT. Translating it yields CASSHRGRLRTNEKLFF.

This CDR3 is CASSGVKYGYTF. In DNA, the CDR3 is TGTGCCAGCAGCGGGGTAAAGTATGGCTACACCTTC. V is TRBV2 and J is TRBJ1-2; D is undetermined. This CDR3 contains 12 residues. The germline gives CDR1 SNHLY, CDR2 FYNNEI. V shed 6 bases and J shed 5 bases, with 10 bases lying between them.

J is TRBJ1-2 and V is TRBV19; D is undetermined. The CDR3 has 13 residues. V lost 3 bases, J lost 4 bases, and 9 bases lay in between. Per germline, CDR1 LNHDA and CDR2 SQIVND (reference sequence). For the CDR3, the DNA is TGTGCCAGTAGTATCGTGGGCACCTATGGCTACACCTTC. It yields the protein CASSIVGTYGYTF.

The CDR3 DNA reads as TGTGCCTGGAGTCCGGGACAGGTATATGGCTACACCTTC. Translation: CAWSPGQVYGYTF. The V gene is TRBV30, the J gene TRBJ1-2; 8 bases line up with TRBD1. Germline CDR1 is GTSNPN and CDR2 is SVGIG (reference sequence). This CDR3 contains 13 residues. J was trimmed by 5 bases and V by 2 bases; bases with no gene match: 4.

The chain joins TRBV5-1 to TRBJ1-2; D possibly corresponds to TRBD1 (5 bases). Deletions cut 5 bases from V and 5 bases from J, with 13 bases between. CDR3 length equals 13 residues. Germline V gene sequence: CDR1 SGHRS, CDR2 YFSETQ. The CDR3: CASRSGDGYGYTF. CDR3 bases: TGCGCCAGCAGGTCGGGGGACGGTTATGGCTACACCTTC.

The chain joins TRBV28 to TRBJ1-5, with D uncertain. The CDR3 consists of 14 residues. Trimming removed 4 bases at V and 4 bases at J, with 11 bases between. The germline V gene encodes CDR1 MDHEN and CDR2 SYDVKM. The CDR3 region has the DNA TGTGCCAGCAGTTCCCCAGGTTTGAATCAGCCCCAGCATTTT. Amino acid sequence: CASSSPGLNQPQHF.

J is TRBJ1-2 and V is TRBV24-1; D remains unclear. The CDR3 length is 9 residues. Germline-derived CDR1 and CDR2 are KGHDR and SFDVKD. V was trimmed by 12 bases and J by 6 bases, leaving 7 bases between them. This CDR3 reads CAGSHGYTF. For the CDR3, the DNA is TGTGCCGGGAGTCATGGCTACACCTTC.

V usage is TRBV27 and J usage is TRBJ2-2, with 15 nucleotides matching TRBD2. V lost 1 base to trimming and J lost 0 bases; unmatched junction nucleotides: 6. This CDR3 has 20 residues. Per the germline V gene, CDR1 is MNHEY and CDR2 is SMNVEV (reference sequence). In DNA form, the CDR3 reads TGTGCCAGCAGTTTATACGGACTAGCGGGAGGGCCCTCGAACACCGGGGAGCTGTTTTTT. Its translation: CASSLYGLAGGPSNTGELFF.

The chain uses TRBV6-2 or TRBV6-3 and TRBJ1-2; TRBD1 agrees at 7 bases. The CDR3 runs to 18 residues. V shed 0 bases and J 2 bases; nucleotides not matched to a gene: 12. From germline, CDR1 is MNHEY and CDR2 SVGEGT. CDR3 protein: CASSYSSPGQTRNYGYTF. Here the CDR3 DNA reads TGTGCCAGCAGTTACTCGTCCCCGGGACAGACCCGAAACTATGGCTACACCTTC.

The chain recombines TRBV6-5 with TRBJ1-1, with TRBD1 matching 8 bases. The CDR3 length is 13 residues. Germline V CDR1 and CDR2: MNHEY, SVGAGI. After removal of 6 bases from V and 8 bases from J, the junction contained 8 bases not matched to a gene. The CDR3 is CASSDRGRGEAFF. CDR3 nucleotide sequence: TGTGCCAGCAGCGACAGGGGCCGGGGAGAAGCTTTCTTT.

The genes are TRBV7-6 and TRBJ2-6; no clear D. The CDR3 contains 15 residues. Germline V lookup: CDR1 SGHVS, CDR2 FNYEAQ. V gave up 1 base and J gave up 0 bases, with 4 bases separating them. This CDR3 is CASSLVYSGANVLTF. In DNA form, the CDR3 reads TGTGCCAGCAGCTTAGTGTACTCTGGGGCCAACGTCCTGACTTTC.

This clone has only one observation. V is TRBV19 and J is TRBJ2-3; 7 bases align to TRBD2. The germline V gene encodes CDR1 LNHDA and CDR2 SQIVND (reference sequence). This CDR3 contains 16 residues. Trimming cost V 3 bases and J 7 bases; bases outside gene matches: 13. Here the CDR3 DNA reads TGTGCCAGTAGTATCCCGAGTGGCGGGGGAGGGAATACGCAGTATTTT. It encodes CASSIPSGGGGNTQYF.

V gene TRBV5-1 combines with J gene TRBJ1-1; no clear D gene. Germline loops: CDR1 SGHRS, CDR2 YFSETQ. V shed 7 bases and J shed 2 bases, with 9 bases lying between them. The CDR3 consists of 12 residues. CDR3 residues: CASRITNTEAFF. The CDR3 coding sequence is TGCGCCAGCCGTATAACTAACACTGAAGCTTTCTTT.

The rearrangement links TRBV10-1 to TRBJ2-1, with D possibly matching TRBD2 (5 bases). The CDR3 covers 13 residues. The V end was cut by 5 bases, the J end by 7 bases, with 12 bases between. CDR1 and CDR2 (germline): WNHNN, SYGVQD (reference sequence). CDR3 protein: CASSRSGRNEQFF. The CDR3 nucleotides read TGCGCCAGCAGTCGGTCGGGGAGAAATGAGCAGTTCTTC.